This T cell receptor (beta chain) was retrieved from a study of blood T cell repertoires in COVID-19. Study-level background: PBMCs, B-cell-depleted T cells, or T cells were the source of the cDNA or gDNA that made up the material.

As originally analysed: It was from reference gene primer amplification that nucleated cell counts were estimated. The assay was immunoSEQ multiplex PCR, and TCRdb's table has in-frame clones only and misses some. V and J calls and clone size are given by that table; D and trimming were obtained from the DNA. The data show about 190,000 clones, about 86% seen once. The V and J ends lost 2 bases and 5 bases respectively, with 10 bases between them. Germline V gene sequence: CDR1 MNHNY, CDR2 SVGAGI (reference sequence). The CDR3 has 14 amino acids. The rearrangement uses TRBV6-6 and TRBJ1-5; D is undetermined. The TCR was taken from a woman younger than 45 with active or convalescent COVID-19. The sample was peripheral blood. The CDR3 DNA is TGTGCCAGCAGTTACGGGCAGTTCGATCAGCCCCAGCATTTT. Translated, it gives CASSYGQFDQPQHF.